This T cell receptor beta chain was sequenced for a study of cytomegalovirus exposure and HLA in healthy donors. For the study at large: Some 80 million unique TCR sequences came from HLA-typed donors in an early release. Study-level points and caveats: Later on, an analysis showed TCR association rates differing by HLA locus, with DRB1 the most and HLA-C the fewest. When presence/absence was analysed, sequencing depth was taken to be roughly uniform across donors. Most TCRs appeared rarely, but some public TCRs recurred in many donors.

A word on this clone: Antigen unknown. An end of the junction does not agree with germline; a read error may underlie this. This sample includes further DNA sequences coding for the same CDR3.

CDR3 size: 14 residues. Germline loops: CDR1 SGDLS, CDR2 YYNGEE. The study ran its PCR with 60 Vbeta and 13 Jbeta primers. Profiled with immunoSEQ multiplex PCR; TCRdb holds only in-frame clones, not every one. The sample has around 120,000 clones; more than 70% are singletons. The rearrangement joins TRBV9 to TRBJ1-1; the D is unclear. The sequencing sample was made of PBMCs. The source of this sequence is a man aged 50 or older in good health and CMV-seronegative. DNA for the CDR3: TGTGCCAGCAGCGTAGTAATTGGCGGATCTGAGGCTTTCTTT. As protein: CASSVVIGGSEAFF. Full variable domain (missing parts from reference TRBV9 and TRBJ1-1): DSGVTQTPKHLITATGQRVTLRCSPRSGDLSVYWYQQSLDQGLQFLIQYYNGEERAKGNILERFSAQQFPDLHSELNLSSLELGDSALYFCASSVVIGGSEAFFGQGTRLTVV.